This TCR beta chain was identified during a study of T cells in Graves' hyperthyroidism and ophthalmopathy. This clonotype was counted at least ten times. The patients, who ranged from 18 to 65 in age, presented with newly diagnosed hyperthyroidism lasting under 2 months. Patients having uncontrolled infection, another autoimmune disease, pregnancy or lactation were not included. It was at first hyperthyroidism diagnosis, before any ophthalmopathy symptoms, that the blood sample was taken. Authors of the study amplified TCR beta CDR3 regions from RNA transcripts. First-round RT-PCR of the TCR CDR3 relied on the HTBI primer set. In TCRdb, the multiplex PCR reads were re-called with MiXCR into one record per CDR3 protein. The data show around 340,000 distinct CDR3 sequences, roughly a sixth seen once. The CDR3 length is 15 residues. Trimming cost V 7 bases and J 5 bases; bases outside gene matches: 8.

The chain couples TRBV12-3 or TRBV12-4 to TRBJ2-4; 10 nucleotides line up with TRBD2. The specimen was blood. This clonotype originated in a woman in her twenties or thirties with Graves' hyperthyroidism that later progressed to Graves' ophthalmopathy. CDR3 in DNA: TGTGCCAGCATCCAGGGGCTAGCGGGAGAAAACATTCAGTACTTC. It is translated as CASIQGLAGENIQYF.